Shown below are 7 T cell receptor beta chains from a single sample sequenced in a study of OX40 agonist ivuxolimab in advanced cancers. TCRdb's copy holds only in-frame clones and misses some; the assay was immunoSEQ multiplex PCR. The profile shows 60,000 to 85,000 clones, roughly nine tenths of them singletons. Specimen: CD4+ or CD8+ T cells sorted from blood, collected in a trial of the OX40 agonist ivuxolimab. The receptors shown here come from an adult with an advanced solid tumor such as melanoma, head and neck, liver or kidney cancer.

A few counts support this clone. The chain employs TRBV5-5 and TRBJ2-7, with D maybe TRBD1 (5 bases). CDR3 length: 11 residues. In germline, CDR1 is SGHKS, CDR2 YYEKEE (reference sequence). V was clipped by 7 bases and J by 6 bases, with 11 bases between them. The CDR3 coding sequence is TGTGCCAGCGCCAGGGTTGCCGAGCAGTACTTC. Translated, it gives CASARVAEQYF. The full variable domain, in which reference TRBV5-5 and TRBJ2-7 provide the parts outside the CDR3, is DAGVTQSPTHLIKTRGQQVTLRCSPISGHKSVSWYQQVLGQGPQFIFQYYEKEERGRGNFPDRFSARQFPNYSSELNVNALLLGDSALYLCASARVAEQYFGPGTRLTVT.

The rearrangement joins TRBV6-5 to TRBJ1-1; maybe TRBD1 (5 bases). Germline V gives CDR1 MNHEY, CDR2 SVGAGI. Trimming removed 2 bases from V and 1 base from J, with 8 bases in between. This CDR3 comprises 14 residues. The CDR3 loop reads CASSYQQENTEAFF. The CDR3 DNA is TGTGCCAGCAGTTACCAACAGGAGAACACTGAAGCTTTCTTT.

J is TRBJ1-2 and V is TRBV7-3; 7 nucleotides match TRBD1. The CDR3 is 16 residues long. CDR1 SGHTA and CDR2 FQGTGA come from the germline V gene. The junction had 15 bases not matched to a gene; V was cut back by 6 bases and J by 5 bases. CDR3 in amino acids: CASRPNVLDRIYGYTF. The CDR3 region has the DNA TGTGCCAGCAGACCAAACGTCCTGGACAGGATTTATGGCTACACCTTC.

The chain has TRBV6-5 and TRBJ1-6, with no clear D. Trimming cost V 5 bases and J 12 bases, with 20 bases left between them. Germline lookup yields CDR1 MNHEY and CDR2 SVGAGI. The CDR3 spans 15 residues. The CDR3 DNA follows: TGTGCCAGCAGTACCTCCGGGCAGGCCAGGAGACCCCTCCACTTT. Encoded protein: CASSTSGQARRPLHF.

This chain links TRBV6-5 with TRBJ2-5; 7 nucleotides agree with TRBD1. The CDR3 loop spans 14 amino acids. From germline, CDR1 is MNHEY and CDR2 SVGAGI. V dropped 6 bases and J dropped 1; count of bases not matched to a gene: 5. CDR3 amino acids: CASRPWTGQETQYF. In DNA form, the CDR3 reads TGTGCCAGCAGGCCCTGGACAGGCCAAGAGACCCAGTACTTC.

CDR3 residues: CASRGQYDSNQPQHF. DNA of the CDR3: TGTGCCAGCCGAGGACAGTACGATAGCAATCAGCCCCAGCATTTT. The chain has TRBV6-1 and TRBJ1-5, with D perhaps TRBD1 (6 bases). The V gene lost 8 bases and the J gene lost 0 bases, with 14 bases spanning the gap. Per the germline V gene, CDR1 is MNHNS and CDR2 is SASEGT. The CDR3 runs 15 residues.

The rearrangement uses TRBV19 and TRBJ1-6, with a tentative D call TRBD1 (5 bases). The CDR3 covers 16 residues. Germline assignment: CDR1 LNHDA and CDR2 SQIVND (reference sequence). Trimming pared 5 bases from V and 9 bases from J, leaving 20 bases between. CDR3 coding DNA: TGTGCCAGTAGTGACCGTTGGAGGCAGGGTGGTTCACCCCTCCACTTT. It translates to CASSDRWRQGGSPLHF.